One TCR beta chain is described in this entry. Its antigen is unknown. Template material for amplifying TCR beta CDR3 regions consisted of RNA transcripts. In the first-round RT-PCR of the TCR CDR3, the HTBI primer set was used. Using its own MiXCR run on the multiplex PCR reads, TCRdb lists one record per CDR3 protein. The data hold fewer than 350,000 distinct CDR3 sequences, with around 18% observed a single time. This CDR3 region has 15 residues. With 6 bases removed from V and 7 bases from J, the gap between germline ends came to 16 bases. CDR1 and CDR2 (germline): MDHEN, SYDVKM. This specimen belongs to a study of T cells in Graves' hyperthyroidism and ophthalmopathy. Study-wide results and limits: A model built on 13 V-J features separated ophthalmopathy from stable hyperthyroidism. Most thyroid clonotypes expanded above 0.001 were also detected in blood.

Ophthalmopathy cases scored 3 or more on the Clinical Activity Score and 4 or more on NOSPECS grade, with duration below 3 months. Patients were excluded because of uncontrolled infection, other autoimmune disease, pregnancy or lactation. Material for sequencing was blood. This receptor was taken from a woman in her thirties or forties with Graves' ophthalmopathy. The V and J genes are TRBV28 and TRBJ1-6; D not resolved. As DNA, the CDR3 is TGTGCCAGCAGCCTCGACGGTGCGCGGAATTCACCCCTCCACTTT. Protein sequence: CASSLDGARNSPLHF.